These T cell receptor beta chains were read from a single sample in a study of T cells in localized non-small cell lung cancer. Assay used: immunoSEQ multiplex PCR; TCRdb lists only in-frame clones, some missing. This table holds approximately 2,800 clones, under 30% found once. The source was normal lung tissue next to the tumor, collected before any cancer treatment. All receptors come from a female donor aged 60 or older with stage I squamous cell lung carcinoma. CDR3s include the opening cysteine and the closing phenylalanine or tryptophan. The order of the fields is J gene, V gene, clone size, D gene, CDR3 protein, CDR3 DNA. The D gene is left open where the match is weak. Only some rows state a clone size, as once, few, many or a class for expanded clones.

j_call: TRBJ2-1; v_call: TRBV6-8; clone_size: NA; d_call: NA; cdr3_aa: CASSYSGGYNEQFF; cdr3_nt: TGTGCCAGCAGTTACTCGGGGGGATACAATGAGCAGTTCTTC
j_call: TRBJ2-3; v_call: TRBV5-1; clone_size: few; d_call: TRBD2; cdr3_aa: CASSLPRREGADTQYF; cdr3_nt: TGCGCCAGCAGCCTCCCAAGGCGGGAGGGAGCAGATACGCAGTATTTT
j_call: TRBJ1-5; v_call: TRBV6-8; clone_size: NA; d_call: TRBD1; cdr3_aa: CASTSDRGNQPQHF; cdr3_nt: TGTGCCAGCACCAGTGACAGGGGCAATCAGCCCCAGCATTTT
j_call: TRBJ2-7; v_call: TRBV11-3; clone_size: NA; d_call: NA; cdr3_aa: CASSLGRDGSYEQYF; cdr3_nt: TGTGCCAGCAGCTTAGGGCGAGACGGCTCCTACGAGCAGTACTTC
j_call: TRBJ2-3; v_call: TRBV18; clone_size: NA; d_call: NA; cdr3_aa: CASSSTRASDTQYF; cdr3_nt: TGTGCCAGCTCATCTACACGGGCGTCAGATACGCAGTATTTT
j_call: TRBJ1-3; v_call: TRBV14; clone_size: NA; d_call: NA; cdr3_aa: CASSPGEVIYF; cdr3_nt: TGTGCCAGCAGCCCCGGAGAGGTCATATATTTT
j_call: TRBJ2-7; v_call: TRBV29-1; clone_size: NA; d_call: NA; cdr3_aa: CSVEISGRSAYEQYF; cdr3_nt: TGCAGCGTTGAAATCTCCGGGAGAAGCGCCTACGAGCAGTACTTC
j_call: TRBJ2-1; v_call: TRBV9; clone_size: NA; d_call: NA; cdr3_aa: CASSVDWAIYNEQFF; cdr3_nt: TGTGCCAGCAGCGTAGATTGGGCCATCTACAATGAGCAGTTCTTC
j_call: TRBJ2-5; v_call: TRBV7-7; clone_size: few; d_call: TRBD2; cdr3_aa: CASSVRLAGGGTQYF; cdr3_nt: TGTGCCAGCAGCGTCCGACTAGCGGGAGGGGGGACCCAGTACTTC
j_call: TRBJ2-1; v_call: TRBV6-8; clone_size: few; d_call: NA; cdr3_aa: CASRASSYNEQFF; cdr3_nt: TGTGCCAGCAGGGCCTCCTCCTACAATGAGCAGTTCTTC
j_call: TRBJ2-5; v_call: TRBV11-3; clone_size: few; d_call: NA; cdr3_aa: CASSLSGGSLETQYF; cdr3_nt: TGTGCCAGCAGCTTGTCCGGGGGATCTTTGGAGACCCAGTACTTC
j_call: TRBJ1-1; v_call: TRBV25-1; clone_size: NA; d_call: NA; cdr3_aa: CASSEGLDTEAFF; cdr3_nt: TGTGCCAGCAGTGAAGGATTGGACACTGAAGCTTTCTTT
j_call: TRBJ2-7; v_call: TRBV28; clone_size: NA; d_call: TRBD1; cdr3_aa: CASQGAGLAYEQYF; cdr3_nt: TGTGCCAGTCAGGGGGCCGGGCTCGCCTACGAGCAGTACTTC
j_call: TRBJ1-1; v_call: TRBV11-3; clone_size: NA; d_call: NA; cdr3_aa: CASSLDTVRLTEAFF; cdr3_nt: TGTGCCAGCAGCTTAGACACAGTACGGCTCACTGAAGCTTTCTTT
j_call: TRBJ2-3; v_call: TRBV14; clone_size: NA; d_call: TRBD2; cdr3_aa: CASSQLAADTQYF; cdr3_nt: TGTGCCAGCAGCCAACTAGCGGCAGATACGCAGTATTTT
j_call: TRBJ2-2; v_call: TRBV11-3; clone_size: few; d_call: NA; cdr3_aa: CASSLYDKNTGELFF; cdr3_nt: TGTGCCAGCAGCTTGTATGACAAGAACACCGGGGAGCTGTTTTTT
j_call: TRBJ1-2; v_call: TRBV28; clone_size: NA; d_call: NA; cdr3_aa: CASSSLQGGVYGYTF; cdr3_nt: TGTGCCAGCAGTTCTCTACAGGGTGGGGTCTATGGCTACACCTTC
j_call: TRBJ2-3; v_call: TRBV10-2; clone_size: NA; d_call: TRBD2; cdr3_aa: CASSVAGSTDTQYF; cdr3_nt: TGCGCCAGCAGTGTAGCGGGGAGCACAGATACGCAGTATTTT
j_call: TRBJ1-1; v_call: TRBV9; clone_size: NA; d_call: NA; cdr3_aa: CASSVGMSNTEAFF; cdr3_nt: TGTGCCAGCAGCGTAGGGATGTCGAACACTGAAGCTTTCTTT
j_call: TRBJ1-4; v_call: TRBV10-3; clone_size: medium-sized; d_call: TRBD1; cdr3_aa: CAISEGQAGEKLFF; cdr3_nt: TGTGCCATCAGTGAGGGACAGGCAGGTGAAAAACTGTTTTTT
j_call: TRBJ2-7; v_call: TRBV18; clone_size: NA; d_call: TRBD2; cdr3_aa: CASSPLITGGRSNEQYF; cdr3_nt: TGTGCCAGCTCACCACTTATCACGGGCGGGAGAAGCAACGAGCAGTACTTC
j_call: TRBJ2-1; v_call: TRBV6-8; clone_size: NA; d_call: TRBD2; cdr3_aa: CASSRLAVELGYNEQFF; cdr3_nt: TGTGCCAGCAGCCGGCTAGCGGTAGAGCTCGGGTACAATGAGCAGTTCTTC
j_call: TRBJ2-2; v_call: TRBV11-3; clone_size: medium-sized; d_call: NA; cdr3_aa: CASSQNTGAGAGELFF; cdr3_nt: TGTGCCAGCAGCCAAAACACGGGAGCGGGTGCCGGGGAGCTGTTTTTT
j_call: TRBJ2-7; v_call: TRBV11-3; clone_size: NA; d_call: NA; cdr3_aa: CASSPLPGITYEQYF; cdr3_nt: TGTGCCAGCAGCCCACTCCCCGGGATAACCTACGAGCAGTACTTC
j_call: TRBJ2-1; v_call: TRBV10-3; clone_size: NA; d_call: NA; cdr3_aa: CAISEYMASRYNEQFF; cdr3_nt: TGTGCCATCAGTGAGTATATGGCTAGCAGATACAATGAGCAGTTCTTC
j_call: TRBJ1-4; v_call: TRBV6-8; clone_size: NA; d_call: NA; cdr3_aa: CASSDSPGKLFF; cdr3_nt: TGTGCCAGCAGTGACAGTCCGGGAAAACTGTTTTTT
j_call: TRBJ2-1; v_call: TRBV6-8; clone_size: NA; d_call: TRBD2; cdr3_aa: CASRSLAGRSYNEQFF; cdr3_nt: TGTGCCAGCAGATCCTTAGCGGGAAGGTCCTACAATGAGCAGTTCTTC
j_call: TRBJ2-1; v_call: TRBV9; clone_size: few; d_call: NA; cdr3_aa: CASSDGLRGPTYNEQFF; cdr3_nt: TGTGCCAGCAGTGACGGATTGCGGGGCCCGACCTACAATGAGCAGTTCTTC
j_call: TRBJ1-1; v_call: TRBV28; clone_size: few; d_call: TRBD1; cdr3_aa: CASRITGVAEAFF; cdr3_nt: TGTGCCAGCAGGATAACAGGGGTGGCTGAAGCTTTCTTT
j_call: TRBJ2-1; v_call: TRBV18; clone_size: once; d_call: TRBD2; cdr3_aa: CASSLIAGGLYNEQFF; cdr3_nt: TGTGCCAGCTCTCTCATAGCGGGAGGACTGTACAATGAGCAGTTCTTC
j_call: TRBJ1-2; v_call: TRBV4-1; clone_size: few; d_call: NA; cdr3_aa: CASSQDLAVNYGYTF; cdr3_nt: TGCGCCAGCAGCCAAGATCTCGCGGTGAACTATGGCTACACCTTC
j_call: TRBJ1-5; v_call: TRBV18; clone_size: NA; d_call: TRBD1; cdr3_aa: CASSPDRGGNQPQHF; cdr3_nt: TGTGCCAGCTCACCGGACAGGGGTGGCAATCAGCCCCAGCATTTT
j_call: TRBJ1-3; v_call: TRBV5-1; clone_size: NA; d_call: TRBD1; cdr3_aa: CASSLAGTEGNTIYF; cdr3_nt: TGCGCCAGCAGCTTGGCTGGGACAGAAGGAAACACCATATATTTT
j_call: TRBJ2-3; v_call: TRBV19; clone_size: NA; d_call: NA; cdr3_aa: CASTPGRGQGDTQYF; cdr3_nt: TGTGCCAGTACCCCTGGGAGAGGTCAGGGAGATACGCAGTATTTT
j_call: TRBJ2-3; v_call: TRBV4-1; clone_size: NA; d_call: TRBD2; cdr3_aa: CASSSTSGSTDTQYF; cdr3_nt: TGCGCCAGCTCCTCGACTAGCGGGAGCACAGATACGCAGTATTTT
j_call: TRBJ2-3; v_call: TRBV19; clone_size: NA; d_call: TRBD1; cdr3_aa: CASSPLRTGGTDTQYF; cdr3_nt: TGTGCCAGTAGTCCTCTCCGGACAGGGGGCACAGATACGCAGTATTTT
j_call: TRBJ1-4; v_call: TRBV6-8; clone_size: few; d_call: NA; cdr3_aa: CASSYSWGGGGEKLFF; cdr3_nt: TGTGCCAGCAGTTACTCATGGGGTGGAGGTGGAGAAAAACTGTTTTTT
j_call: TRBJ2-1; v_call: TRBV28; clone_size: few; d_call: NA; cdr3_aa: CASSTTLSEQFF; cdr3_nt: TGTGCCAGCAGTACGACCCTCTCGGAGCAGTTCTTC
j_call: TRBJ2-2; v_call: TRBV10-2; clone_size: few; d_call: NA; cdr3_aa: CASTPYHRNTGELFF; cdr3_nt: TGCGCCAGCACCCCCTACCACAGGAACACCGGGGAGCTGTTTTTT
j_call: TRBJ2-7; v_call: TRBV28; clone_size: few; d_call: TRBD1; cdr3_aa: CASSLGGQGVYEQYF; cdr3_nt: TGTGCCAGCAGCCTTGGAGGACAGGGGGTCTACGAGCAGTACTTC
j_call: TRBJ2-1; v_call: TRBV7-5; clone_size: NA; d_call: NA; cdr3_aa: CASSLAWADNEQFF; cdr3_nt: TGTGCCAGCAGCTTAGCCTGGGCCGACAATGAGCAGTTCTTC
j_call: TRBJ2-3; v_call: TRBV5-1; clone_size: NA; d_call: TRBD1; cdr3_aa: CASRRGSDPDTQYF; cdr3_nt: TGCGCCAGCCGCAGGGGGAGTGACCCAGATACGCAGTATTTT
j_call: TRBJ1-5; v_call: TRBV19; clone_size: NA; d_call: NA; cdr3_aa: CASSIKGEGNQPQHF; cdr3_nt: TGTGCCAGTAGTATTAAGGGGGAGGGCAATCAGCCCCAGCATTTT
j_call: TRBJ1-1; v_call: TRBV28; clone_size: NA; d_call: NA; cdr3_aa: CASNTQGDTEAFF; cdr3_nt: TGTGCCAGCAACACGCAGGGAGACACTGAAGCTTTCTTT
j_call: TRBJ1-5; v_call: TRBV10-2; clone_size: NA; d_call: NA; cdr3_aa: CASSESRPASQPQHF; cdr3_nt: TGCGCCAGCAGTGAGTCAAGGCCGGCGAGTCAGCCCCAGCATTTT
j_call: TRBJ2-5; v_call: TRBV5-1; clone_size: NA; d_call: TRBD2; cdr3_aa: CASSLEGTSGSETQYF; cdr3_nt: TGCGCCAGCAGCTTGGAGGGGACTAGCGGGAGCGAGACCCAGTACTTC
j_call: TRBJ2-7; v_call: TRBV11-3; clone_size: few; d_call: NA; cdr3_aa: CASSSKPSNYERQYF; cdr3_nt: TGTGCCAGCAGCTCCAAACCTTCCAACTACGAGCGGCAGTACTTC
j_call: TRBJ1-2; v_call: TRBV9; clone_size: NA; d_call: TRBD1; cdr3_aa: CASTPTGDHYGYTF; cdr3_nt: TGTGCCAGCACCCCGACAGGGGACCACTATGGCTACACCTTC
j_call: TRBJ2-1; v_call: TRBV19; clone_size: NA; d_call: TRBD1; cdr3_aa: CASISGTGYNEQFF; cdr3_nt: TGTGCCAGTATCTCCGGGACAGGGTACAATGAGCAGTTCTTC